This entry lists 2 T cell receptor beta chains sequenced from one sample in a study of blood T cell repertoires in COVID-19. Assay used: immunoSEQ multiplex PCR; TCRdb lists only in-frame clones, some missing. The data hold over 120,000 clones, with 75% to 80% observed a single time. Sample: PBMCs or T cells enriched from blood (not recorded which). Receptors were obtained from a woman aged 50 to 60 who had recovered from COVID-19.

The V call is TRBV5-1, the J call TRBJ1-1; D is possibly TRBD1 (6 bases). The V end lost 2 bases, the J end lost 8 bases, and 19 bases lay between the germline ends. The length of the CDR3 is 15 residues. Germline V lookup: CDR1 SGHRS, CDR2 YFSETQ. Here the CDR3 reads CASSLGGGRELEAFF. Here the CDR3 DNA reads TGCGCCAGCAGCTTAGGCGGGGGCCGGGAGTTGGAAGCTTTCTTT. The whole variable domain, filled in from reference TRBV5-1 and TRBJ1-1, reads KAGVTQTPRYLIKTRGQQVTLSCSPISGHRSVSWYQQTPGQGLQFLFEYFSETQRNKGNFPGRFSGRQFSNSRSEMNVSTLELGDSALYLCASSLGGGRELEAFFGQGTRLTVV.

This clone was seen only once. The genes are TRBV5-8 and TRBJ1-2, with a possible D match to TRBD1 (5 bases). Trimming cost V 2 bases and J 2 bases, with 7 bases left between them. CDR1 is SGHTS, CDR2 YDEGEE, per germline. CDR3 length equals 13 residues. The CDR3 DNA follows: TGTGCCAGCAGCTTTAACAGGAACTATGGCTACACCTTC. This sequence encodes CASSFNRNYGYTF.